This T cell receptor (beta chain) was profiled in a study of cytomegalovirus exposure and HLA in healthy donors. Study-wide background: Among a few hundred genotyped donors, more than 65% fell in the Caucasian-associated ancestry cluster.

PCR was performed using 60 Vbeta and 13 Jbeta primers. This table comes from immunoSEQ multiplex PCR, and its TCRdb copy is limited to in-frame clones, with some not included. The sample contains about 130,000 clones, roughly 70% of which appear only once. The receptor's source is a young man in good health and CMV-seropositive. Sequencing used PBMCs.

The CDR3 nucleotides are TGCGCCAGCAGCGATAGCGGGGGGGCCACGAATGAGCAGTTCTTC. This translates into CASSDSGGATNEQFF. The V and J genes are TRBV5-1 and TRBJ2-1, with 11 bases lining up with TRBD2. Germline-derived CDR1 and CDR2 are SGHRS and YFSETQ. The CDR3 runs to 15 residues. V shed 4 bases and J 7 bases; nucleotides not matched to a gene: 7.